The T cell receptor (beta chain) under discussion was sequenced for a study of T-cell memory formation after mild COVID-19. Study-level findings and limits: Chiefly within CM and EM were the contracting CD4+ clones; CD8+ ones were within EMRA.

Constant-segment primers served in 5'RACE that generated TCR alpha and TCR beta cDNA libraries bearing sample barcodes and UMIs. Each CDR3 protein is one row after TCRdb ran MiXCR on the 5' RACE reads. Here the sample spans a few hundred thousand distinct CDR3 sequences, 20% to 25% being singletons. This clonotype was counted only a few times. The antigen is not known. V was clipped by 6 bases and J by 2 bases; unmatched bases: 8. The CDR3 covers 16 residues. From germline, CDR1 is SGHNT and CDR2 YYREEE (reference sequence). The source is a man aged 18 to 29 who had mild COVID-19 (a few samples of this study predate the infection). Cell type and time point are not known. The chain links TRBV5-4 to TRBJ2-1, with TRBD2 matching 10 bases. Sequenced: PBMCs or a T cell subset sorted from them (not recorded which). CDR3 bases: TGTGCCAGCACCACCAAGCGGGGGGGCACCTACAATGAGCAGTTCTTC. Translating gives CASTTKRGGTYNEQFF.